Listed below are T cell receptor beta chains from one sample, sequenced in a study of shared clonotypes between healthy human individuals. Only in-frame clones appear in the TCRdb table, and some are missing; sequencing was by immunoSEQ multiplex PCR. The sample includes some 2,100,000 clones, approximately 96% of them seen just once. The sample was naive CD4+ T cells sorted from blood. The receptor source for this set is a man in his late teens or twenties in good health. The CDR3 runs from the conserved cysteine through the conserved F or W. Fields, in order: J gene, D gene, clone size, V gene, CDR3 DNA, CDR3 protein. A D gene is named only where the DNA matches it firmly. Size values are once, few and many counts, or a class for expanded clones, and some rows have none.

TRBJ1-2	TRBD1	.	TRBV19	TGTGCCAGTAACCATCCGGGACAGGCCAACTATGGCTACACCTTC	CASNHPGQANYGYTF
TRBJ1-1	.	.	TRBV6-5	TGTGCCAGCAGGGATTCAATATGGGAGGCCACTGAAGCTTTCTTT	CASRDSIWEATEAFF
TRBJ1-2	.	.	TRBV5-1	TGCGCCAGCAGCTTGACTCATACAGGGTCCTATGGCTACACCTTC	CASSLTHTGSYGYTF
TRBJ2-3	TRBD2	.	TRBV10-2	TGCGCCAGCAGGGCCGGACTAGCGGGTTACACAGATACGCAGTATTTT	CASRAGLAGYTDTQYF
TRBJ2-7	.	.	TRBV18	TGTGCCAGCTCACCAGCGACAGGAGGGACCTACGAGCAGTACTTC	CASSPATGGTYEQYF
TRBJ2-5	TRBD2	.	TRBV5-1	TGCGCCAGCAGCCGATTAGCGGGAGGTGAGAAGACCCAGTACTTC	CASSRLAGGEKTQYF
TRBJ1-2	.	.	TRBV6-5	TGTGCCAGCAGTTACGGGGTCCAGGGACCCTATGGCTACACCTTC	CASSYGVQGPYGYTF
TRBJ1-2	.	.	TRBV10-3	TGTGGCATGGGCCACCTCCCGAGCTATGGCTACACCTTC	CGMGHLPSYGYTF
TRBJ1-2	.	.	TRBV9	TGTGCCAGCAGCGTACAGGGCTATGGCTACACCTTC	CASSVQGYGYTF
TRBJ2-7	TRBD1	.	TRBV29-1	TGCAGCGTCGCCGGACAGGGACCACCCTACGAGCAGTACTTC	CSVAGQGPPYEQYF
TRBJ2-5	.	.	TRBV19	TGTGCCAGTAGTATAGAGGTCGCGGCCCCGGGGACCCAGTACTTC	CASSIEVAAPGTQYF
TRBJ2-2	TRBD2	.	TRBV18	TGTGCCAGCCCGACGCCGCCCGGGACTAGTGGTACCGGGGAGCTGTTTTTT	CASPTPPGTSGTGELFF
TRBJ1-3	.	once	TRBV6-1	TGTGCCAGCAGCTCGGACGGAAGAAACACCATATATTTT	CASSSDGRNTIYF
TRBJ2-7	.	.	TRBV5-1	TGCGCCAGCAGCACTGGTTGGGCAGAATACGAGCAGTACTTC	CASSTGWAEYEQYF
TRBJ1-1	TRBD1	.	TRBV19	TGTGCCAGTAGTCTATCGGGGACAGGGGGAACTGAAGCTTTCTTT	CASSLSGTGGTEAFF
TRBJ1-2	.	once	TRBV19	TGTGCCAGTAGTATCGGTGGGATGACATCCCATGGCTACACCTTC	CASSIGGMTSHGYTF
TRBJ1-2	.	.	TRBV15	TGTGCCACCAGCAGACTAACGACCGGCAGCAACTATGGCTACACCTTC	CATSRLTTGSNYGYTF